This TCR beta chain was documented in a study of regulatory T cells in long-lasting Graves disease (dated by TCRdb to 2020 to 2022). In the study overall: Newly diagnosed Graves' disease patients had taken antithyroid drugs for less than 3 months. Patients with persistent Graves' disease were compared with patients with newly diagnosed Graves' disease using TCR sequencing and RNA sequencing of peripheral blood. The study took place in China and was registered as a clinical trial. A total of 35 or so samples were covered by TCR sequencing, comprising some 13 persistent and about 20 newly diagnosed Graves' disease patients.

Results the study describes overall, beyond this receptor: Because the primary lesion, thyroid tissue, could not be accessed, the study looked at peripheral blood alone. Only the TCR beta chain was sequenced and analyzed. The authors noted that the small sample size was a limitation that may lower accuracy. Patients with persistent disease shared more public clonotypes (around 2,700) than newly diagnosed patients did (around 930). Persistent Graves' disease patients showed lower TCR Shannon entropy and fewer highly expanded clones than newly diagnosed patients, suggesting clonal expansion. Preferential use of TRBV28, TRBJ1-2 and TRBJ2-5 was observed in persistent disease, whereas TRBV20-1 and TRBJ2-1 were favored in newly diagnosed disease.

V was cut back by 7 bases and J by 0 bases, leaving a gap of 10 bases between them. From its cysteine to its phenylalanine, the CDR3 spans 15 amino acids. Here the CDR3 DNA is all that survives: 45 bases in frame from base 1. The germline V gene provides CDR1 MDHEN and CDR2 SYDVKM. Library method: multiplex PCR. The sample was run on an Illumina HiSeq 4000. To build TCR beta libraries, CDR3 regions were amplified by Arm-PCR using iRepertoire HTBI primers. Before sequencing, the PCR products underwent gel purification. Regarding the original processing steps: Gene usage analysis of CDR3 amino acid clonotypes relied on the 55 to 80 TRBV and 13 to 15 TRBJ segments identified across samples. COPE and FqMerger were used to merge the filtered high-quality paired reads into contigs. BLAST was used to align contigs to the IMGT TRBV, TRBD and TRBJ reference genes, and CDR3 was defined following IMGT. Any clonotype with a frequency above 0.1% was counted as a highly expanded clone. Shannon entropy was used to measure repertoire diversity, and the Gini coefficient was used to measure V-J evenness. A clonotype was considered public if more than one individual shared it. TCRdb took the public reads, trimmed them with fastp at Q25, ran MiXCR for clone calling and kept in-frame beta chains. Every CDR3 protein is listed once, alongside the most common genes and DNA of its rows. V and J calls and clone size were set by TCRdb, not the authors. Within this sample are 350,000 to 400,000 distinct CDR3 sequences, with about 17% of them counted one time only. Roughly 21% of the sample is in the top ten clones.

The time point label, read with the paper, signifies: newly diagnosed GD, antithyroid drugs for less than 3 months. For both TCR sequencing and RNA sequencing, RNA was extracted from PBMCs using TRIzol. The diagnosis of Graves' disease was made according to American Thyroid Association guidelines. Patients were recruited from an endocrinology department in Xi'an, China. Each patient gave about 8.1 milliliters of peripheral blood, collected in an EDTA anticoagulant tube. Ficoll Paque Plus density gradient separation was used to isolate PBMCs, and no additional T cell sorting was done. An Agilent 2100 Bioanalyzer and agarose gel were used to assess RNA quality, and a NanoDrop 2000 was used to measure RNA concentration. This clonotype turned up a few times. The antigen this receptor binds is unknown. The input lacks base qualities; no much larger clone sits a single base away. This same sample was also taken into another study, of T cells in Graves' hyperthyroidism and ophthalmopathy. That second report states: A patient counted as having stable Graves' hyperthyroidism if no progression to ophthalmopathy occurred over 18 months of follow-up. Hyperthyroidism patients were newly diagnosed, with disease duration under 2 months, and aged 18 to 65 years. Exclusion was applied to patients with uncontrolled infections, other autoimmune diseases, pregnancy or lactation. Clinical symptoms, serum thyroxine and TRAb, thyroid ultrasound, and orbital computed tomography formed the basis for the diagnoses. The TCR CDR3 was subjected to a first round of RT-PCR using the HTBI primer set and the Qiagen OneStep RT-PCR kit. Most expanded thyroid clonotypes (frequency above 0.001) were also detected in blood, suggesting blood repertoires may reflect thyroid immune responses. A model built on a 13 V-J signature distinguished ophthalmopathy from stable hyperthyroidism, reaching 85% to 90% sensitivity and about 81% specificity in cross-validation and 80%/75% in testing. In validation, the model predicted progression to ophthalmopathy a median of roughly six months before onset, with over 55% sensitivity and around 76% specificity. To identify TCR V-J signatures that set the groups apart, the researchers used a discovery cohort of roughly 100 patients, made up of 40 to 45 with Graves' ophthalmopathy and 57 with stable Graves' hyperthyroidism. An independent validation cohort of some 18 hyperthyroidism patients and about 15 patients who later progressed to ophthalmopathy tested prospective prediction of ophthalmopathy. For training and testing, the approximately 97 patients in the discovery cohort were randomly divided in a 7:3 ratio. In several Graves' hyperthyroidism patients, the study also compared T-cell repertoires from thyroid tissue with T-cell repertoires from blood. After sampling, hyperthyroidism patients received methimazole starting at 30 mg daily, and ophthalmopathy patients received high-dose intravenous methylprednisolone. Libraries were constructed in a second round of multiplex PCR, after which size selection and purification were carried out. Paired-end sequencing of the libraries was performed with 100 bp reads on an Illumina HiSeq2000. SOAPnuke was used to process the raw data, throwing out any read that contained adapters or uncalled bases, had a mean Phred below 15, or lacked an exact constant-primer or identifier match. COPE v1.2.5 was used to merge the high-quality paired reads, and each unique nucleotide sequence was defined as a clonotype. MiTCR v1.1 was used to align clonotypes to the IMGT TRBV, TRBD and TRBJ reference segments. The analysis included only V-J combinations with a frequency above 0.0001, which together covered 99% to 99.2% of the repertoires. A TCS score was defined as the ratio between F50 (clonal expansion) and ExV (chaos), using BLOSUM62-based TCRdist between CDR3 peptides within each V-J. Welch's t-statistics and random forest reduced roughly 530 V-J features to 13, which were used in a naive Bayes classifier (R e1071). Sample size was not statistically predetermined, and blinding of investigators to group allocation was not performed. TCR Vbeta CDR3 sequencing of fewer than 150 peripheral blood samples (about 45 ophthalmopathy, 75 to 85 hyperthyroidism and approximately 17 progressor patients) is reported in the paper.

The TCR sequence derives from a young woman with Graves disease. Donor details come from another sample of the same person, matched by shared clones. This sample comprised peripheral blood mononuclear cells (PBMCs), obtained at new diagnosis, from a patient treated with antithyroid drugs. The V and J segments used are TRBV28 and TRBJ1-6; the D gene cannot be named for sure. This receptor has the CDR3 CASIPHSSYNSPLHF. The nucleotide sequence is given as TGTGCCAGCATACCCCATAGCTCCTATAATTCACCCCTCCACTTT. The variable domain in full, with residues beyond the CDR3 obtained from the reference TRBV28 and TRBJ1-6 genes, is DVKVTQSSRYLVKRTGEKVFLECVQDMDHENMFWYRQDPGLGLRLIYFSYDVKMKEKGDIPEGYSVSREKKERFSLILESASTNQTSMYLCASIPHSSYNSPLHFGNGTRLTVT.